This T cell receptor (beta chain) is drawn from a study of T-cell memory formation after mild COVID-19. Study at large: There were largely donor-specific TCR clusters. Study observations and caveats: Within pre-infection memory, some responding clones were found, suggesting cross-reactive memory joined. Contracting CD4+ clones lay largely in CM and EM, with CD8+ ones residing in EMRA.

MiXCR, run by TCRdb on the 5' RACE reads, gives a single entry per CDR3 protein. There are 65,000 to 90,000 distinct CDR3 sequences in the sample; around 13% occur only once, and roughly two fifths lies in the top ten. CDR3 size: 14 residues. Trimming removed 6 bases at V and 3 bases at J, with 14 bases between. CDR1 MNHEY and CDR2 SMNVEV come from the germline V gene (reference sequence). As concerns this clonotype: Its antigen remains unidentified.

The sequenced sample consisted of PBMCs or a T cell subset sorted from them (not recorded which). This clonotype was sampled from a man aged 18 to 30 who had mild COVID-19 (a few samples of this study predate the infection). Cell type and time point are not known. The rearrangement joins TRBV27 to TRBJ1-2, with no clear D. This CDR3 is CASSRPGGDYGYTF. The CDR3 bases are TGTGCCAGCAGCCGGCCCGGTGGGGACTATGGCTACACCTTC.